These T cell receptor beta chains were read from a single sample in a study of T cell repertoires in cytomegalovirus infection. Their antigens remain unidentified. From the reads, TCRdb called clonotypes with MiXCR, one entry per CDR3 protein. Of about 220,000 distinct CDR3 sequences in the sample, around two fifths were seen once. The input for sequencing was CD8+ T cells from cultured PBMCs, taken from culture after CMV antigen stimulation. These receptor sequences come from a human donor in good health (CMV status not recorded). Some clones in this sample may be carry-over from other donors' samples. The CDR3 runs from the conserved cysteine through the conserved F or W. Fields, in order: V gene, D gene, clone size, J gene, CDR3 protein, CDR3 DNA. A D gene is named only where the DNA matches it firmly. Clone size, where shown, is once, few, many, or a class for clones that have expanded.

v_call: TRBV6-1
d_call: .
clone_size: few
j_call: TRBJ2-5
cdr3_aa: CASIWADEETQYF
cdr3_nt: TGTGCCAGCATATGGGCGGACGAAGAGACCCAGTACTTC

v_call: TRBV5-1
d_call: TRBD2
clone_size: once
j_call: TRBJ2-3
cdr3_aa: CASSLAGMGDTQYF
cdr3_nt: TGCGCCAGCAGCTTAGCGGGAATGGGGGATACGCAGTATTTT

v_call: TRBV6-2/TRBV6-3
d_call: TRBD2
clone_size: .
j_call: TRBJ2-4
cdr3_aa: CASRGEGWACYF
cdr3_nt: TGTGCCAGCAGAGGGGAGGGGTGGGCCTGCTACTTC

v_call: TRBV4-1
d_call: .
clone_size: .
j_call: TRBJ1-3
cdr3_aa: CASSPADTLLSGNTIYF
cdr3_nt: TGCGCCAGCAGCCCCGCCGACACGTTACTCTCTGGAAACACCATATATTTT

v_call: TRBV28
d_call: TRBD2
clone_size: .
j_call: TRBJ2-7
cdr3_aa: CASETSTSGYYEQYF
cdr3_nt: TGTGCCAGCGAAACCTCGACTAGCGGCTATTACGAGCAGTACTTC

v_call: TRBV7-6
d_call: .
clone_size: .
j_call: TRBJ2-7
cdr3_aa: CASSSLLRGDYEQYF
cdr3_nt: TGTGCCAGCAGCTCCCTTCTCAGGGGTGACTACGAGCAGTACTTC

v_call: TRBV4-1
d_call: .
clone_size: .
j_call: TRBJ1-2
cdr3_aa: CASSQEVRAGTNYGYTF
cdr3_nt: TGCGCCAGCAGCCAAGAAGTGAGGGCAGGGACCAACTATGGCTACACCTTC

v_call: TRBV7-8
d_call: .
clone_size: .
j_call: TRBJ2-7
cdr3_aa: CASSLTRSSVEQYF
cdr3_nt: TGTGCCAGCAGCTTAACCCGGTCTTCGGTCGAGCAGTACTTC

v_call: TRBV20-1
d_call: TRBD1
clone_size: .
j_call: TRBJ1-2
cdr3_aa: CSAPTGDRGYTF
cdr3_nt: TGCAGTGCTCCGACAGGGGATAGGGGCTACACCTTC

v_call: TRBV7-9
d_call: .
clone_size: .
j_call: TRBJ2-5
cdr3_aa: CASRTGYPRTQYF
cdr3_nt: TGTGCCAGCAGGACGGGGTACCCCAGAACCCAGTACTTC

v_call: TRBV11-2
d_call: .
clone_size: .
j_call: TRBJ2-1
cdr3_aa: CASSRGWGEDEQFF
cdr3_nt: TGTGCCAGCAGCCGGGGGTGGGGGGAAGATGAGCAGTTCTTC

v_call: TRBV12-5
d_call: TRBD2
clone_size: .
j_call: TRBJ2-1
cdr3_aa: CASGSPPREDNEQFF
cdr3_nt: TGTGCTAGTGGTTCCCCCCCCCGGGAGGACAATGAGCAGTTCTTC

v_call: TRBV27
d_call: .
clone_size: few
j_call: TRBJ2-1
cdr3_aa: CASSPNGNEQFF
cdr3_nt: TGTGCCAGCAGTCCGAACGGGAATGAGCAGTTCTTC

v_call: TRBV27
d_call: .
clone_size: .
j_call: TRBJ2-5
cdr3_aa: CASSLDLQRETQYF
cdr3_nt: TGTGCCAGCAGTTTAGACCTACAGAGAGAGACCCAGTACTTC

v_call: TRBV7-9
d_call: .
clone_size: .
j_call: TRBJ2-1
cdr3_aa: CASSWVGGGDEQFF
cdr3_nt: TGTGCCAGCAGCTGGGTAGGAGGGGGCGATGAGCAGTTCTTC

v_call: TRBV11-2
d_call: .
clone_size: few
j_call: TRBJ2-1
cdr3_aa: CASSLVTFEQFF
cdr3_nt: TGTGCCAGCAGCTTAGTAACATTTGAGCAGTTCTTC

v_call: TRBV2
d_call: .
clone_size: .
j_call: TRBJ2-2
cdr3_aa: CASSDRLLSGTNTGELFF
cdr3_nt: TGTGCCAGCAGCGATCGTCTTCTTAGCGGAACGAACACCGGGGAGCTGTTTTTT

v_call: TRBV28
d_call: TRBD1
clone_size: few
j_call: TRBJ1-1
cdr3_aa: CASSPDRGSTEAFF
cdr3_nt: TGTGCCAGCAGTCCCGACAGGGGTTCCACTGAAGCTTTCTTT

v_call: TRBV20-1
d_call: TRBD2
clone_size: few
j_call: TRBJ2-1
cdr3_aa: CSAHTSGRSSYNEQFF
cdr3_nt: TGCAGTGCCCATACTAGCGGGAGGAGCTCCTACAATGAGCAGTTCTTC

v_call: TRBV27
d_call: .
clone_size: few
j_call: TRBJ2-3
cdr3_aa: CASIQDSTDTQYF
cdr3_nt: TGTGCCAGCATTCAGGATTCCACAGATACGCAGTATTTT

v_call: TRBV3-1
d_call: .
clone_size: few
j_call: TRBJ2-1
cdr3_aa: CASSQVRVLGGTRNEQFF
cdr3_nt: TGTGCCAGCAGCCAAGTCAGGGTCCTTGGGGGGACGAGAAATGAGCAGTTCTTC

v_call: TRBV29-1
d_call: .
clone_size: .
j_call: TRBJ1-1
cdr3_aa: CSATARDGTEAFF
cdr3_nt: TGCAGCGCGACAGCCCGGGACGGCACTGAAGCTTTCTTT

v_call: TRBV7-9
d_call: .
clone_size: .
j_call: TRBJ1-1
cdr3_aa: CASSSRANTEAFF
cdr3_nt: TGTGCCAGCAGCTCCCGGGCGAACACTGAAGCTTTCTTT

v_call: TRBV11-2
d_call: .
clone_size: few
j_call: TRBJ2-3
cdr3_aa: CASQPPINTDTQYF
cdr3_nt: TGTGCCAGCCAGCCCCCAATCAACACAGATACGCAGTATTTT

v_call: TRBV5-5
d_call: TRBD1
clone_size: .
j_call: TRBJ2-6
cdr3_aa: CASSRTGGSSGANVLTF
cdr3_nt: TGTGCCAGCAGCCGGACAGGGGGGAGCTCTGGGGCCAACGTCCTGACTTTC

v_call: TRBV12-3/TRBV12-4
d_call: TRBD2
clone_size: few
j_call: TRBJ2-1
cdr3_aa: CASSSSLQLAGAFNEQFF
cdr3_nt: TGTGCCAGCAGTTCGTCCCTCCAACTAGCGGGGGCTTTTAATGAGCAGTTCTTC

v_call: TRBV19
d_call: .
clone_size: few
j_call: TRBJ2-7
cdr3_aa: CASSIMQSSYEQYF
cdr3_nt: TGTGCCAGTAGTATTATGCAGAGCTCCTACGAGCAGTACTTC

v_call: TRBV7-2
d_call: .
clone_size: few
j_call: TRBJ2-5
cdr3_aa: CASSPGPGWETQYF
cdr3_nt: TGTGCCAGCAGCCCGGGCCCGGGGTGGGAGACCCAGTACTTC

v_call: TRBV12-3/TRBV12-4
d_call: .
clone_size: .
j_call: TRBJ2-7
cdr3_aa: CASSYRVQREQYF
cdr3_nt: TGTGCCAGCAGTTACAGGGTGCAGCGCGAGCAGTACTTC

v_call: TRBV20-1
d_call: .
clone_size: once
j_call: TRBJ2-7
cdr3_aa: CSASDRWDEQYF
cdr3_nt: TGCAGTGCTAGCGACAGATGGGACGAGCAGTACTTC

v_call: TRBV7-2
d_call: TRBD2
clone_size: .
j_call: TRBJ2-1
cdr3_aa: CASSSFVGGGLYNEQFF
cdr3_nt: TGTGCCAGCAGCTCCTTCGTAGGCGGGGGGCTATACAATGAGCAGTTCTTC

v_call: TRBV7-8
d_call: TRBD2
clone_size: .
j_call: TRBJ2-5
cdr3_aa: CASRLAGETQYF
cdr3_nt: TGTGCCAGCAGATTAGCGGGGGAGACCCAGTACTTC

v_call: TRBV4-1
d_call: .
clone_size: .
j_call: TRBJ2-7
cdr3_aa: CASSQAVTGLSYEQYF
cdr3_nt: TGCGCCAGCAGCCAAGCGGTGACAGGTCTTTCCTACGAGCAGTACTTC

v_call: TRBV19
d_call: .
clone_size: few
j_call: TRBJ1-1
cdr3_aa: CASFTTLGAFF
cdr3_nt: TGTGCCAGTTTTACCACCCTCGGAGCTTTCTTT

v_call: TRBV7-4
d_call: .
clone_size: .
j_call: TRBJ2-7
cdr3_aa: CASSHPGSYEQYF
cdr3_nt: TGTGCCAGCAGCCACCCTGGCTCCTACGAGCAGTACTTC

v_call: TRBV7-6
d_call: TRBD2
clone_size: .
j_call: TRBJ2-3
cdr3_aa: CASSQEASGNTDTHF
cdr3_nt: TGTGCCAGCAGCCAAGAGGCTAGCGGGAACACAGATACGCATTTT

v_call: TRBV7-2
d_call: .
clone_size: many
j_call: TRBJ1-2
cdr3_aa: CASSSLRIYGYTF
cdr3_nt: TGTGCCAGCAGCTCACTTAGAATCTATGGCTACACCTTC

v_call: TRBV7-2
d_call: .
clone_size: .
j_call: TRBJ1-5
cdr3_aa: CASSSIPVSNQPQHF
cdr3_nt: TGTGCCAGCAGCTCGATTCCAGTTAGCAATCAGCCCCAGCATTTT

v_call: TRBV27
d_call: .
clone_size: few
j_call: TRBJ2-3
cdr3_aa: CASSSSLGAGSAVDTQYF
cdr3_nt: TGTGCCAGCAGTTCCTCCCTTGGGGCGGGGTCCGCGGTAGATACGCAGTATTTT

v_call: TRBV20-1
d_call: TRBD1
clone_size: .
j_call: TRBJ2-7
cdr3_aa: CSASGQGSSYEQYF
cdr3_nt: TGCAGTGCTAGCGGACAGGGAAGCTCCTACGAGCAGTACTTC

v_call: TRBV7-6
d_call: .
clone_size: .
j_call: TRBJ1-1
cdr3_aa: CPSSLSRNTEAFF
cdr3_nt: TGTCCCAGCAGCTTATCACGGAACACAGAAGCTTTCTTT

v_call: TRBV6-6
d_call: .
clone_size: once
j_call: TRBJ1-1
cdr3_aa: CASSTTTEKGNTEAFF
cdr3_nt: TGTGCAAGCAGTACGACGACGGAAAAAGGGAACACTGAAGCTTTCTTT

v_call: TRBV27
d_call: TRBD1
clone_size: .
j_call: TRBJ2-5
cdr3_aa: CASSPGQGWRETQYF
cdr3_nt: TGTGCCAGCAGCCCGGGACAGGGCTGGAGGGAGACCCAGTACTTC

v_call: TRBV19
d_call: .
clone_size: .
j_call: TRBJ1-2
cdr3_aa: CASTPGSSSPYYGYTF
cdr3_nt: TGTGCCAGTACCCCGGGATCGTCATCTCCTTACTATGGCTACACCTTC

v_call: TRBV2
d_call: TRBD2
clone_size: few
j_call: TRBJ2-5
cdr3_aa: CASSGPSRGLAGGTQETQYF
cdr3_nt: TGTGCCAGCAGTGGCCCCTCCCGCGGACTAGCGGGAGGAACACAAGAGACCCAGTACTTC

v_call: TRBV12-3/TRBV12-4
d_call: .
clone_size: .
j_call: TRBJ1-6
cdr3_aa: CASSLQGEVNSPLHF
cdr3_nt: TGTGCCAGCAGTCTACAGGGTGAGGTCAATTCACCCCTCCACTTT

v_call: TRBV19
d_call: TRBD1
clone_size: .
j_call: TRBJ2-5
cdr3_aa: CASSSRDRGETQYF
cdr3_nt: TGTGCCAGTAGTTCCCGGGACAGGGGAGAGACCCAGTACTTC

v_call: TRBV7-8
d_call: TRBD1
clone_size: few
j_call: TRBJ1-1
cdr3_aa: CASRTGGSRTEAFF
cdr3_nt: TGTGCCAGCAGGACAGGGGGCTCGAGGACTGAAGCTTTCTTT

v_call: TRBV19
d_call: .
clone_size: .
j_call: TRBJ1-2
cdr3_aa: CASSTPVGNYGYTF
cdr3_nt: TGTGCCAGTAGCACTCCGGTCGGAAACTATGGCTACACCTTC

v_call: TRBV2
d_call: .
clone_size: few
j_call: TRBJ2-3
cdr3_aa: CASTDFFTDTQYF
cdr3_nt: TGTGCCAGCACCGACTTTTTCACAGATACGCAGTATTTT

v_call: TRBV6-8
d_call: TRBD1
clone_size: .
j_call: TRBJ1-1
cdr3_aa: CASLLRGGTEAFF
cdr3_nt: TGTGCCAGCCTCCTCAGGGGGGGGACTGAAGCTTTCTTT

v_call: TRBV27
d_call: TRBD2
clone_size: few
j_call: TRBJ2-5
cdr3_aa: CASSISGGQETQYF
cdr3_nt: TGTGCCAGCAGTATAAGCGGGGGGCAAGAGACCCAGTACTTC

v_call: TRBV7-8
d_call: .
clone_size: few
j_call: TRBJ1-2
cdr3_aa: CASSRPTLGIGYTF
cdr3_nt: TGTGCCAGCAGCCGTCCCACGTTGGGAATTGGCTACACCTTC

v_call: TRBV28
d_call: TRBD1
clone_size: .
j_call: TRBJ2-7
cdr3_aa: CASIGQGYEQYF
cdr3_nt: TGTGCCAGCATTGGACAGGGGTACGAGCAGTACTTC

v_call: TRBV10-3
d_call: TRBD1
clone_size: .
j_call: TRBJ1-1
cdr3_aa: CAGRGGAKDEAFF
cdr3_nt: TGTGCCGGGAGAGGGGGCGCAAAGGATGAAGCTTTCTTT

v_call: TRBV6-5
d_call: .
clone_size: once
j_call: TRBJ1-4
cdr3_aa: CASSVVANEKLFF
cdr3_nt: TGTGCCAGCAGCGTAGTTGCTAATGAAAAACTGTTTTTT

v_call: TRBV15
d_call: TRBD1
clone_size: once
j_call: TRBJ1-2
cdr3_aa: CATSRGGQGDYGYTF
cdr3_nt: TGTGCCACCAGCAGAGGGGGACAGGGGGACTATGGCTACACCTTC

v_call: TRBV5-4
d_call: TRBD2
clone_size: few
j_call: TRBJ2-2
cdr3_aa: CASSPSREGDTGELFF
cdr3_nt: TGTGCCAGCAGCCCCAGTCGGGAGGGTGACACCGGGGAGCTGTTTTTT